A selection of T cell receptor beta chains follows, all from one sample in a study of T cell clusters in autoimmune cytopenias. TCRdb reprocessed the multiplex PCR reads and stores each CDR3 protein as one record, lacking DNA. The table for this sample gives 8,500 to 9,000 distinct CDR3 sequences. Sequenced sample: peripheral blood. Receptor source: a human donor with an autoimmune cytopenia or autoimmune hepatitis (not recorded which). Both conserved end residues are part of each CDR3. The listing skips clone size in some rows; elsewhere it reads once, few, many or a size class.

V: TRBV27
size: medium-sized
J: TRBJ2-1
CDR3: CASSSNPSVSYNEQFF

V: TRBV19
size: medium-sized
J: TRBJ2-1
CDR3: CASSISVEDNEQFF

V: TRBV27
size: -
J: TRBJ2-3
CDR3: CASSSGLYVTATSDTQYF

V: TRBV30
size: -
J: TRBJ2-3
CDR3: CAWSEAGSTDTQYF

V: TRBV6-6
size: medium-sized
J: TRBJ2-7
CDR3: CASSYRLYEQYF

V: TRBV24-1
size: -
J: TRBJ1-5
CDR3: CATSDMTRPADQPQHF

V: TRBV29-1
size: medium-sized
J: TRBJ1-1
CDR3: CSVEEGGFNTEAFF

V: TRBV27
size: -
J: TRBJ2-7
CDR3: CASSSPGQSYEQYF

V: TRBV14
size: -
J: TRBJ2-2
CDR3: CASSRRDTLPGELFF

V: TRBV18
size: -
J: TRBJ1-4
CDR3: CASSPSTGANEKLFF

V: TRBV30
size: -
J: TRBJ2-1
CDR3: CAWKYVLNEQFF

V: TRBV27
size: medium-sized
J: TRBJ2-7
CDR3: CASKGQGFYEQYF

V: TRBV11-1
size: medium-sized
J: TRBJ2-7
CDR3: CASSLDDLYYEQYF

V: TRBV12-3/TRBV12-4
size: -
J: TRBJ1-2
CDR3: CASSSQQGESGYGYTF

V: TRBV6-5
size: -
J: TRBJ1-4
CDR3: CASSYFGAANEKLFF

V: TRBV14
size: -
J: TRBJ2-3
CDR3: CASSQQTDTQYF

V: TRBV24-1
size: medium-sized
J: TRBJ2-1
CDR3: CATSESLAGREQFF

V: TRBV6-5
size: medium-sized
J: TRBJ1-6
CDR3: CASSRIGVNNSPLHF

V: TRBV30
size: medium-sized
J: TRBJ1-1
CDR3: CARTRDGTEAFF

V: TRBV5-1
size: -
J: TRBJ2-1
CDR3: CASRGGTSINEQFF

V: TRBV10-3
size: -
J: TRBJ2-7
CDR3: CAIRLTSGRGEQYF

V: TRBV19
size: medium-sized
J: TRBJ2-3
CDR3: CASNNDPTDTQYF